This note documents a single T cell receptor beta chain sequence. The specificity of this receptor is unknown. No much larger clonotype is one base removed from it; base qualities were not supplied. Each collaborating institution followed its own protocols to collect whole blood in K2EDTA tubes. For TCRbeta analysis, collaborators shipped samples as frozen whole blood, isolated PBMCs, or DNA extracted from either of those sample types. The immunoSEQ Assay, a bias-controlled multiplex PCR, was used to amplify TCRbeta CDR3 regions from genomic DNA. As for the original processing: Within the assay, amplification of reference gene primers was used to estimate how many nucleated cells each sample contained. Sequence reads were collapsed and filtered to measure the absolute abundance of every unique TCRbeta CDR3 rearrangement. Productive Simpson clonality was computed per sample as the square root of Simpson's diversity index over productive rearrangements. This immuneACCESS table, as held by TCRdb, lists in-frame sequences with V and J called but not all clones. Of the missing ones, under half trace to an unresolved V gene in checked studies; the others have no known cause. V, J and clone size were drawn from that table, and D and trimming were deduced from the DNA. This sample holds 150,000 or so clones; roughly four fifths were observed only once. The ten top clones hold 3% to 5% of the sample.

The data belong to a study of blood T cell repertoires in COVID-19 (dated by TCRdb to about 2020). Describing the broader study: Samples from collaborators originated in the United States, Italy and Spain and spanned both the acute and convalescent phases of COVID-19. The material from the prospective study consisted of cDNA or gDNA derived from T cells, B-cell-depleted T cells, or PBMCs. The dataset comprised deeply sampled blood TCRbeta repertoires from subjects exposed to, actively infected with, or recovered from COVID-19. The repertoires were released in a freely available public database intended as a resource for research on the immune response to SARS-CoV-2. Samples came from the ongoing ImmuneRACE study (first 160 participants) plus 1,254 subjects from 6 global collaborators. Nearly every sample came with metadata listing a de-identified subject ID, COVID-19 status, age in years and sex. HLA class I and class II types, where available, came from metadata supplied by the sample provider rather than from assay-based typing.

Based on the germline V gene (reference sequence), the CDR1 and CDR2 sequences are LGHDT and YNNKEL. The germline ends are 18 bases apart after V is trimmed by 0 bases and J by 1 base. The CDR3 sequence holds 18 residues, the cysteine and phenylalanine included. Only the CDR3 portion is preserved as DNA: 54 bases, with reading frame beginning at the first base. On the study overall, not on this receptor specifically: Clinical and demographic metadata were provided uncurated, with the amount varying by source and participant.

The TCR originated in a woman in her sixties with acute or convalescent COVID-19. Sequencing was done on a sample of peripheral blood. The sequence joins TRBV3-1 (or the pseudogene TRBV3-2) to TRBJ1-1, with a tentative D gene TRBD1 over 5 matching bases. The DNA sequence reads TGTGCCAGCAGCCAAGAAAATCAGGAGATGGGGCCGAACACTGAAGCTTTCTTT. Translated, this is CASSQENQEMGPNTEAFF.